This T cell receptor (beta chain) was identified in a study of blood T cell repertoires in COVID-19. In the study overall: From the United States, Italy and Spain came samples of acute and convalescent COVID-19. In each case, the material was cDNA or gDNA derived from T cells, B-cell-depleted T cells, or PBMCs.

CDR3 length: 15 residues. Per the germline V gene, CDR1 is SNHLY and CDR2 is FYNNEI. V was clipped by 3 bases and J by 1 base, with 12 bases between them. Using immunoSEQ multiplex PCR, the repertoire was profiled, and TCRdb retains in-frame clones only, with some absent. Here the sample spans 110,000 to 150,000 clones, approximately 85% being singletons. This TCR was sampled from a man in his fifties with acute or convalescent COVID-19. The sequenced material came from peripheral blood. This chain uses TRBV2 with TRBJ2-5; D possibly corresponds to TRBD1 (6 bases). CDR3 DNA sequence: TGTGCCAGCAGTGATTTAACAGGGATCCAAGAGACCCAGTACTTC. It is translated as CASSDLTGIQETQYF.